Each of the 9 T cell receptor beta chains below was sequenced from the same sample in a study of cytomegalovirus exposure and HLA in healthy donors. 13 Jbeta primers and 60 Vbeta primers were used for the PCR. This table comes from immunoSEQ multiplex PCR, and its TCRdb copy is limited to in-frame clones, with some not included. The sample records roughly 100,000 clones, just under 80% being singletons. Material: PBMCs. The receptors were gathered from a man aged 30 to 39 in good health and CMV-seronegative.

This rearrangement joins TRBV4-3 to TRBJ2-1, with 9 nucleotides matching TRBD2. V was clipped by 0 bases and J by 6 bases; unmatched bases: 6. The germline V gene has CDR1 LGHNA and CDR2 YSLEER. The CDR3 sequence is 16 residues long. CDR3 amino acids: CASSQDQREAANEQFF. In DNA form, the CDR3 reads TGCGCCAGCAGCCAAGATCAGCGGGAGGCCGCCAATGAGCAGTTCTTC.

For the CDR3, the DNA is TGTGCCATCAGAAGCGGTAAAAGCACAGATACGCAGTATTTT. It specifies CAIRSGKSTDTQYF. The chain uses TRBV10-3 and TRBJ2-3; tentative D call: TRBD2 (5 bases). The V gene lost 6 bases and the J gene lost 0 bases, with 10 bases spanning the gap. CDR3 length: 14 amino acids. Germline values: CDR1 ENHRY, CDR2 SYGVKD.

The J gene is TRBJ2-3, the V gene TRBV2, with D perhaps TRBD1 (6 bases). This CDR3 region has 16 residues. The germline gives CDR1 SNHLY, CDR2 FYNNEI. The germline V and J ends were trimmed by 6 bases and 1 base, with 17 bases remaining between them. The CDR3 spells CASSKGRGRGTDTQYF. For the CDR3, the DNA is TGTGCCAGCAGCAAAGGCAGGGGACGGGGCACAGATACGCAGTATTTT.

V is TRBV5-1 and J is TRBJ2-7, with 7 bases matching TRBD1. The CDR3 runs to 13 residues. Germline trimming cut 2 bases from V and 5 bases from J; bases unmatched to any gene: 4. CDR1 and CDR2 from the germline V gene are SGHRS and YFSETQ. The CDR3 loop reads CASSFDRANEQYF. The CDR3, as DNA: TGCGCCAGCAGCTTCGACAGGGCCAACGAGCAGTACTTC.

The chain joins TRBV9 to TRBJ2-3; D might be TRBD2 (6 bases). The CDR3 has 13 residues. The germline CDR1 and CDR2 sequences are SGDLS and YYNGEE. The germline V and J ends were trimmed by 3 bases and 2 bases, with 7 bases remaining between them. The CDR3 is CASSGGDTDTQYF. The CDR3, as DNA: TGTGCCAGCAGCGGGGGGGACACAGATACGCAGTATTTT. Filled out from reference TRBV9 and TRBJ2-3, the complete variable domain reads DSGVTQTPKHLITATGQRVTLRCSPRSGDLSVYWYQQSLDQGLQFLIQYYNGEERAKGNILERFSAQQFPDLHSELNLSSLELGDSALYFCASSGGDTDTQYFGPGTRLTVL.

This rearrangement joins TRBV27 to TRBJ2-2; TRBD2 matches 8 bases. This CDR3 comprises 15 residues. Germline CDR1 and CDR2: MNHEY and SMNVEV (reference sequence). V lost 3 bases to trimming and J lost 6 bases; unmatched junction nucleotides: 6. DNA for the CDR3: TGTGCCAGCAGTTTTATCGGAGCGGGGGCCGGGGAGCTGTTTTTT. It is translated as CASSFIGAGAGELFF.

The chain is built from TRBV19 and TRBJ1-5, with a weak D call TRBD1 (5 bases). Between the trimmed V and J ends, which lost 10 bases and 6 bases, there was a span of 22 bases. The CDR3 runs to 15 residues. Germline V gene lookup returns CDR1 LNHDA and CDR2 SQIVND (reference sequence). CDR3 nucleotide sequence: TGTGCCACCCAGCCTGGGGGGGGATACTCTCAGCCCCAGCATTTT. Encoded protein: CATQPGGGYSQPQHF.

This sequence joins TRBV6-5 and TRBJ2-5, with D possibly TRBD1 on 6 matching bases. CDR1 and CDR2 (germline): MNHEY, SVGAGI. This CDR3 contains 12 residues. V shed 10 bases and J shed 10 bases, with 19 bases lying between them. DNA for the CDR3: TGTGCCACCGGGACAAGCCAAGAAGTCCAGTACTTC. Protein product: CATGTSQEVQYF.

This chain joins TRBV2 and TRBJ1-5; D is ambiguous. Trimming shortened V by 7 bases and J by 3 bases, and 10 bases separated the two germline ends. In germline, CDR1 is SNHLY, CDR2 FYNNEI. CDR3 length equals 13 residues. The CDR3 DNA is TGTGCCAGCATTGGGCAGGTCAATCAGCCCCAGCATTTT. Translating gives CASIGQVNQPQHF.